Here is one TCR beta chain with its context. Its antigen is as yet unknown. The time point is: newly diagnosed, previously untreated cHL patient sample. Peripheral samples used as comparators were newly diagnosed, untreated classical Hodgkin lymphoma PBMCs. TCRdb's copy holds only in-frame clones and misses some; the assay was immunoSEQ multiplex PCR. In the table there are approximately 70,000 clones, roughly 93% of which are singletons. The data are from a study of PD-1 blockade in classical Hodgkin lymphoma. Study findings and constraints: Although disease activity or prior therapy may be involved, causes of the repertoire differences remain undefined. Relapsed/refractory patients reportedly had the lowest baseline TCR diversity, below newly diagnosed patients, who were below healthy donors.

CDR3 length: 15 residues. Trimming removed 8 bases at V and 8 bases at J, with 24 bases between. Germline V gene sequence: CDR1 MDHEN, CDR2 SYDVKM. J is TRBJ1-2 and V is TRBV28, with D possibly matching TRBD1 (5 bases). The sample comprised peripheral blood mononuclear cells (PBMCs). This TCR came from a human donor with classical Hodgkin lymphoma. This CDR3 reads CASHAPGGREGGYTF. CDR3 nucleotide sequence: TGTGCCAGCCATGCCCCCGGGGGGAGGGAAGGCGGCTACACCTTC.